This T cell receptor beta chain came from a study of blood T cell repertoires in COVID-19. At the level of the study: Sites in the United States, Italy and Spain provided acute and convalescent COVID-19 samples. Sample material is recorded as cDNA or gDNA derived from T cells, B-cell-depleted T cells, or PBMCs.

Methods used by the authors: Quantification of nucleated cells was approximated via reference gene primer amplification. The repertoire was sequenced with immunoSEQ multiplex PCR; TCRdb's copy has only in-frame clones and lacks some. The V and J calls and clone size come from that table; D and trimming were worked out from the DNA. The sample consists of about 120,000 clones, less than 95% of them appearing once. The CDR3 is 13 amino acids. Germline-derived CDR1 and CDR2 are SEHNR and FQNEAQ (reference sequence). The V and J ends lost 5 bases and 2 bases respectively, with 9 bases between them. The chain is built from TRBV7-9 and TRBJ1-1; D is unresolved. The specimen sequenced was peripheral blood. This TCR came from a human donor with active COVID-19. The donor label of this sample is uncertain. CDR3 amino acids: CASSPPGNTEAFF. The CDR3 coding sequence is TGTGCCAGCAGCCCTCCGGGTAACACTGAAGCTTTCTTT.